This T cell receptor beta chain was documented in a study of human T cells and chemical hapten exposure. V lost 5 bases and J lost 6, with 11 bases in between. This CDR3 is built from 13 residues. CDR1 MNHEY and CDR2 SVGEGT come from the germline V gene. Each CDR3 protein gets one entry after TCRdb re-called the RACE reads with MiXCR. The data contain 190,000 or so distinct CDR3 sequences, around 30% of them singletons. Sample time point: pre-sensitization, week 0. Stated treatment: therapeutic diphenylcyclopropenone sensitization with weekly scalp DPC. The V gene is TRBV6-2 or TRBV6-3, the J gene TRBJ1-5, with TRBD1 as a possible D gene (5 bases). The sequencing here drew on whole blood, taken in connection with sensitization to the hapten diphenylcyclopropenone (DPC). The receptor's source is a young woman with alopecia areata. Some clones in this sample may be carry-over from other donors' samples. This chain's CDR3 is CASSGDRIQPQHF. The CDR3 DNA follows: TGTGCCAGCAGTGGGGACCGAATTCAGCCCCAGCATTTT.